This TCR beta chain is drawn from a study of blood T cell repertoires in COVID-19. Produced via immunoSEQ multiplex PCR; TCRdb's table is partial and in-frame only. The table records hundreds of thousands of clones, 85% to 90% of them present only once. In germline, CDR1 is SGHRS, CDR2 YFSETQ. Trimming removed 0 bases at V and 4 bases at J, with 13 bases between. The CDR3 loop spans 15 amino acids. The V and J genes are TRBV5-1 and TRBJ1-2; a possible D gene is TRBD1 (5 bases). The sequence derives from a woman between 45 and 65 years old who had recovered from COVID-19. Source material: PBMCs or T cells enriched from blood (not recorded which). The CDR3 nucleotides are TGCGCCAGCAGCTTGGCCCGGGGGGGTAGCTATGGCTACACCTTC. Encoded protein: CASSLARGGSYGYTF.